This passage covers 6 T cell receptor beta chains from one sample sequenced in a study of regulatory T cells in long-lasting Graves disease. Libraries of TCR beta came from iRepertoire HTBI primers plus Arm-PCR of CDR3 regions. A single record per CDR3 protein comes from TCRdb applying MiXCR to the multiplex PCR reads. The sample lists roughly 560,000 distinct CDR3 sequences; about 16% were seen once. Time point defined: newly diagnosed GD, antithyroid drugs for less than 3 months. PBMCs provided the RNA from which the TCR library was made. These data also featured in a second study, about T cells in Graves' hyperthyroidism and ophthalmopathy.

This sample comprised peripheral blood mononuclear cells (PBMCs), obtained at new diagnosis, from a patient treated with antithyroid drugs. All receptors derive from a middle-aged woman with Graves disease.

In this sample, this clonotype turned up many times. The rearrangement links TRBV7-3 to TRBJ1-1; D remains unclear. The CDR3 runs to 13 residues. Germline loops: CDR1 SGHTA, CDR2 FQGTGA. Between the trimmed V and J ends, which lost 1 base and 1 base, there was a span of 4 bases. CDR3 sequence (DNA): TGTGCCAGCAGCTTAAATTGGAACACTGAAGCTTTCTTT. This codes for CASSLNWNTEAFF.

This clonotype was counted many times. CDR3 amino acids: CASSPGDLEQYF. The CDR3 nucleotides read TGTGCCAGCTCACCAGGGGACCTAGAGCAGTACTTC. The gene calls are TRBV18 and TRBJ2-7; TRBD1 or TRBD2 may be the D gene (5 bases each). The CDR3 is 12 residues long. Germline loops: CDR1 KGHSH, CDR2 LQKENI. The V end lost 2 bases, the J end lost 7 bases, and 9 bases lay between the germline ends.

In this sample, this clonotype turned up many times. The chain carries TRBV28 and TRBJ2-1; perhaps TRBD1 as D (5 bases). V shed 4 bases and J shed 8 bases, with 6 bases lying between them. Germline assignment: CDR1 MDHEN and CDR2 SYDVKM. The CDR3 covers 11 residues. CDR3 sequence reads: CASSSRDEQFF. The DNA for the CDR3 is TGTGCCAGCAGTTCCAGGGATGAGCAGTTCTTC.

This clonotype has ten or more counts. The rearrangement links TRBV12-3 or TRBV12-4 to TRBJ1-4; a weak D match, TRBD1 (5 bases). This CDR3 has 14 residues. Trimming took off 6 bases at V and 4 bases at J, with 12 bases between the two ends. The CDR3 loop is CASSSGWLNEKLFF. In DNA form, the CDR3 reads TGTGCCAGCAGCTCAGGGTGGCTTAATGAAAAACTGTTTTTT.

The chain links TRBV2 to TRBJ1-1, with no clear D. V was trimmed by 6 bases and J by 2 bases, leaving 13 bases between them. The CDR3 runs to 14 residues. Looked up from germline, CDR1 is SNHLY and CDR2 is FYNNEI. The CDR3 protein is CASSPDSKNTEAFF. The CDR3 DNA follows: TGTGCCAGCAGCCCAGACTCAAAAAACACTGAAGCTTTCTTT.

This clonotype came up a few times. J is TRBJ1-4 and V is TRBV13, with TRBD1 identical over 7 bases. V dropped 5 bases and J dropped 8; count of bases not matched to a gene: 14. There are 16 residues in the CDR3. The germline gives CDR1 PRHDT, CDR2 FYEKMQ (reference sequence). The chain's CDR3 is CASSAGSGTAGEKLFF. The CDR3 DNA follows: TGTGCCAGCAGCGCCGGTTCCGGGACAGCGGGCGAAAAACTGTTTTTT.